This T cell receptor beta chain was captured in a study of neurological immune-mediated disorders. The CDR3 is made up of 14 amino acids. Germline V gives CDR1 SNHLY, CDR2 FYNNEI. V lost 2 bases to trimming and J lost 2 bases, with 10 bases between them. 5'RACE generated cDNA with 10-nucleotide random UMIs. TCRdb reprocessed the 5' RACE reads with MiXCR, giving one entry per CDR3 protein. Of around 70,000 distinct CDR3 sequences listed, 4% to 6% were seen once; the top ten hold just under 7.5%. This clonotype occurred many times. Material for sequencing was PBMCs. The genes are TRBV2 and TRBJ2-7; TRBD1 might be the D (5 bases). The clonotype comes from a man aged 18-30 years with multiple sclerosis. CDR3 in amino acids: CASSEQGNTYEQYF. CDR3 DNA: TGTGCCAGCAGTGAACAGGGTAACACCTACGAGCAGTACTTC.